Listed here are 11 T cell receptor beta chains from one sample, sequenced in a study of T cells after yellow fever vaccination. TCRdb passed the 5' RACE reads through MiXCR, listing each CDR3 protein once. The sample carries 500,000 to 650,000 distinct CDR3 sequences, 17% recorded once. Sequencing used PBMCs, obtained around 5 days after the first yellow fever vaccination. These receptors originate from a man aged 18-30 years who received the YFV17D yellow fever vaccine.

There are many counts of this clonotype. Written as DNA, the CDR3 is TGCAGTGCTAGAGATCCAAGCGGAATTGAGCAGTTCTTC. Translating gives CSARDPSGIEQFF. The chain links TRBV20-1 to TRBJ2-1; possible D gene TRBD2, 5 bases. V was pared by 0 bases and J by 9 bases, with 12 bases between. The CDR3 has 13 residues. Germline lookup yields CDR1 DFQATT and CDR2 SNEGSKA (reference sequence).

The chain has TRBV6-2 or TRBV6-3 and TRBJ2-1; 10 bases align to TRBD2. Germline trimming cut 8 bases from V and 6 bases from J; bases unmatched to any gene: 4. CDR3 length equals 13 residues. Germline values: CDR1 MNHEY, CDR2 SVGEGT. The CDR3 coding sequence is TGTGCCAGCGGAGCGGGGGGGATCAATGAGCAGTTCTTC. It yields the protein CASGAGGINEQFF.

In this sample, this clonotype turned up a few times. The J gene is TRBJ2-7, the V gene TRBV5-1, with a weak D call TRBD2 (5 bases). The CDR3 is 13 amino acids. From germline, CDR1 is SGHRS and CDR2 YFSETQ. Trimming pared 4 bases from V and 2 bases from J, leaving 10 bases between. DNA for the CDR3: TGCGCCAGCAGCCCGGGGAACGCCTACGAGCAGTACGTC. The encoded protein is CASSPGNAYEQYV.

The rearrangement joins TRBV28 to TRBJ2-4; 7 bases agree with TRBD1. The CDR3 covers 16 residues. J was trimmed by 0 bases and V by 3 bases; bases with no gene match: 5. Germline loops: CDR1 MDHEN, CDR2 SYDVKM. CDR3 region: CASSFGRGLAKNIQYF. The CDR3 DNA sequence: TGTGCCAGCAGTTTTGGAAGGGGGCTAGCCAAAAACATTCAGTACTTC.

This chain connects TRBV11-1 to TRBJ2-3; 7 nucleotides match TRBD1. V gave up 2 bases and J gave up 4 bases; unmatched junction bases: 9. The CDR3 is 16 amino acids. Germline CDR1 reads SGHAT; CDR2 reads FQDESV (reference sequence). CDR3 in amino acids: CASSLSGQPISDTQYF. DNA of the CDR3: TGTGCCAGCAGCTTATCGGGACAGCCCATCTCAGATACGCAGTATTTT.

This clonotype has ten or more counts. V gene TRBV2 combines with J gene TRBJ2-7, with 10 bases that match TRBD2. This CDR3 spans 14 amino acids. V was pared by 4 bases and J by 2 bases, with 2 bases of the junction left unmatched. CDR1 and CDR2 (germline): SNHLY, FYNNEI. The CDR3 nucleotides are TGTGCCAGCAGTGTTAGCGGGGGGACCTACGAGCAGTACTTC. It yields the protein CASSVSGGTYEQYF.

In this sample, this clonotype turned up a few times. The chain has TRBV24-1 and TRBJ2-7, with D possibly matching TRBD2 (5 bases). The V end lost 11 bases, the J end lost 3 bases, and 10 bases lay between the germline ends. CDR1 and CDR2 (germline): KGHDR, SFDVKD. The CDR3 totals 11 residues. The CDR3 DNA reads TGTGCCATGTCCGGGGTCTACGAGCAGTACGTC. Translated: CAMSGVYEQYV.

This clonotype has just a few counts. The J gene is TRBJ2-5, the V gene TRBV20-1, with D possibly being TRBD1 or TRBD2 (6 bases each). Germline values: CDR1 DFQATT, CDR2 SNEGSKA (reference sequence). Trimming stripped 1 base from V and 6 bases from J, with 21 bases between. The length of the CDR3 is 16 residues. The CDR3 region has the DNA TGCAGTGCTAGAGGGGAGGAATGGGGGGCAAAGAAGACCCAGTACTTC. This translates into CSARGEEWGAKKTQYF.

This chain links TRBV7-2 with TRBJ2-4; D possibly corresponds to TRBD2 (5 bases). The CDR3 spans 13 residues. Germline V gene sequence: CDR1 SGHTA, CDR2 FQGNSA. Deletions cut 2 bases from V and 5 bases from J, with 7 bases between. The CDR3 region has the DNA TGTGCCAGCAGCTTAAACGGGGAAAACATTCAGTACTTC. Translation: CASSLNGENIQYF.

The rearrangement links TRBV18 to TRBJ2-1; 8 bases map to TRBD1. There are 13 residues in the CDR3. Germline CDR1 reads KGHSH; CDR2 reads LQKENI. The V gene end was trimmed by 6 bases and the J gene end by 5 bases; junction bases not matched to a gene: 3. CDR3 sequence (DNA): TGTGCCAGCTCCCGGACAGGGAACAATGAGCAGTTCTTC. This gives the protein CASSRTGNNEQFF.

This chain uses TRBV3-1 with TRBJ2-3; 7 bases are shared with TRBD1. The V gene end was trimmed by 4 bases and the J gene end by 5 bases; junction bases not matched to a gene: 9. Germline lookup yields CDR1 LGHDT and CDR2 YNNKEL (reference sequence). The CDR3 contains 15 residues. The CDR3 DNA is TGTGCCAGCAGCCTCTTAGGGGGCGCGATAGATACGCAGTATTTT. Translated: CASSLLGGAIDTQYF.